This T cell receptor (beta chain) comes out of a study of cytotoxic CD8 clonotypes in ibrutinib-treated CLL. Study summary: Of the patients, roughly 10 were relapsed/refractory, over 14 treatment-naive and approximately 18 IGHV unmutated. Partial responses totalled 24 and complete responses 2; after median 68 months, about 15 remained remitted and approximately twelve progressed. Study-wide findings and caveats: Public clonotypes occurred uncommonly; on treatment, they contracted or remained stable.

Library input was about 2 micrograms of DNA from cryopreserved PBMCs. This clone was seen a few times. Its antigen is unknown. With V trimmed by 5 bases and J by 7 bases, 11 bases remained unmatched. The germline CDR1 and CDR2 sequences are SGHVS and FNYEAQ. This CDR3 contains 15 residues. TCRdb keeps only in-frame clones here, not all; method: immunoSEQ multiplex PCR. This sample yields 300,000 or so clones, of which about 64% are seen a single time; roughly 6.3% belongs to the top ten. V usage is TRBV7-6 and J usage is TRBJ2-7; 10 bases align to TRBD2. The source was PBMCs, collected after 36 months of ibrutinib treatment. The sequence derives from a human donor with chronic lymphocytic leukemia. CDR3 residues: CASSPGSGRAWEQYF. CDR3 sequence (DNA): TGTGCCAGCAGCCCAGGGAGCGGGAGGGCCTGGGAGCAGTACTTC.